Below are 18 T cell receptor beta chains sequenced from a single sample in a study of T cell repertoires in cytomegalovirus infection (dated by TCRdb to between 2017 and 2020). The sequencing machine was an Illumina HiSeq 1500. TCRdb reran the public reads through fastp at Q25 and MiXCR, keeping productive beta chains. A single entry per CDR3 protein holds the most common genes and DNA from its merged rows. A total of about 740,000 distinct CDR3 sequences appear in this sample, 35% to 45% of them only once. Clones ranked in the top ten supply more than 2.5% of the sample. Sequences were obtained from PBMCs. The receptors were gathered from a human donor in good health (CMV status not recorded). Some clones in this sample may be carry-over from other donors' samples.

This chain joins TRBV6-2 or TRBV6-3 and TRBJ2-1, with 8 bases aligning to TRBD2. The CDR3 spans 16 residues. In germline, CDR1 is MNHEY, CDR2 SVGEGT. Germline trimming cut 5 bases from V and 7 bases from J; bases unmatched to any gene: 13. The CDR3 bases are TGTGCCAGCAGTAACCATCAGGGGATAGCGGGGAATGAGCAGTTCTTC. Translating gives CASSNHQGIAGNEQFF.

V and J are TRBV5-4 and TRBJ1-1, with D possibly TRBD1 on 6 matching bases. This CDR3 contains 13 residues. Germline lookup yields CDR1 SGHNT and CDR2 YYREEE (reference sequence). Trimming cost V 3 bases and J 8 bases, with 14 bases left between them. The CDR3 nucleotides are TGTGCCAGCAGCTCTCTTGGACAGAAAGAAGCTTTCTTT. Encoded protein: CASSSLGQKEAFF.

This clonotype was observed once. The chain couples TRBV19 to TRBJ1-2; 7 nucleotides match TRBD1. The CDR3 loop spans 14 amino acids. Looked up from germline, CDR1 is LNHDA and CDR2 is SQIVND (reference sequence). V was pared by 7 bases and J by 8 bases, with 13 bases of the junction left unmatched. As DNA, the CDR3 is TGTGCCAGTACCGTCCAGGGGGTAGCGCAGGGCTACACCTTC. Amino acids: CASTVQGVAQGYTF.

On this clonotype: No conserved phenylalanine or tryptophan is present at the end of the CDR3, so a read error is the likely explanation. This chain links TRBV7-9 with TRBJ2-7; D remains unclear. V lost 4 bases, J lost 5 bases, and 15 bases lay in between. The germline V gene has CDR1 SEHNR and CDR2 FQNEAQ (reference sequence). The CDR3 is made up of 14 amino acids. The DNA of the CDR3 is TGTGCCAGCAGCTCAACGGCTAATATTCACGAGCAGTACTTA. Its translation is CASSSTANIHEQYL.

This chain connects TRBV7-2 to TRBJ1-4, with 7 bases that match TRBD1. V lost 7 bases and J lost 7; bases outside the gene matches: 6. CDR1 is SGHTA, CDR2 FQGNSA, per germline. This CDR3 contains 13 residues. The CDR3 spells CASTQGGGEKLFF. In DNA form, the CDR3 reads TGTGCCAGCACCCAGGGGGGCGGTGAAAAACTGTTTTTT.

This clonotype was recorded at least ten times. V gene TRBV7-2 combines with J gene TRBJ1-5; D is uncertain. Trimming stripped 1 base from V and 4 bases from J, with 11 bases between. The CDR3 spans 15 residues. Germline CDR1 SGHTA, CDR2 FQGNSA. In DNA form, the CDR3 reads TGTGCCAGCAGCTTAGGGCGGGCGGAGAATCAGCCCCAGCATTTT. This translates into CASSLGRAENQPQHF.

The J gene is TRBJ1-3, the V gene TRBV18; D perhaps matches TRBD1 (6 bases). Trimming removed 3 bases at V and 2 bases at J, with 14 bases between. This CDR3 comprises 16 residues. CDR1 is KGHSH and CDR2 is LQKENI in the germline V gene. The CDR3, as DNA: TGTGCCAGCTCACCCTCCGCGCAGGGGACTGGAAACACCATATATTTT. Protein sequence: CASSPSAQGTGNTIYF.

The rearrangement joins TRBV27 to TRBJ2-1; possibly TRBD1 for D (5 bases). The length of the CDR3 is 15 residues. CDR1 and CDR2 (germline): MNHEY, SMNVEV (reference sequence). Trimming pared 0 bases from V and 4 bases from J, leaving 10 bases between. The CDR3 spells CASSLSVTGYNEQFF. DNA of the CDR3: TGTGCCAGCAGTTTATCGGTTACAGGTTACAATGAGCAGTTCTTC.

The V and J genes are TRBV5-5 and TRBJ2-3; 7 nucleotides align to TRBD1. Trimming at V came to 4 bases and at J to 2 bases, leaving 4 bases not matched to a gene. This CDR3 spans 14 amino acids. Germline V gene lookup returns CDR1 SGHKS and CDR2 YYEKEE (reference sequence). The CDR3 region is CASSPTGFTDTQYF. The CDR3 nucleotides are TGTGCCAGCAGCCCGACAGGGTTCACAGATACGCAGTATTTT.

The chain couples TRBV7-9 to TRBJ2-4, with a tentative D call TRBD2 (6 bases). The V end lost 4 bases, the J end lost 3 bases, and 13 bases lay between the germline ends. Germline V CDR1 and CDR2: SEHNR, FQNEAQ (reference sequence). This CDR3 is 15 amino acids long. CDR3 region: CASSSPEGGKNIQYF. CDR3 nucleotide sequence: TGTGCCAGCAGCTCCCCGGAGGGAGGCAAAAACATTCAGTACTTC. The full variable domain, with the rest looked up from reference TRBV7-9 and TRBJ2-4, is DTGVSQNPRHKITKRGQNVTFRCDPISEHNRLYWYRQTLGQGPEFLTYFQNEAQLEKSRLLSDRFSAERPKGSFSTLEIQRTEQGDSAMYLCASSSPEGGKNIQYFGAGTRLSVL.

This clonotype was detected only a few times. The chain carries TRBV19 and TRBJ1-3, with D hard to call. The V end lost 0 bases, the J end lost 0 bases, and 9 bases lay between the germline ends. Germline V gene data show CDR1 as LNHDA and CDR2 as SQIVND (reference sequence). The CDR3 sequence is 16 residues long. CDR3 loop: CASSIERPFSGNTIYF. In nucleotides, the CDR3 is TGTGCCAGTAGTATAGAAAGACCGTTCTCTGGAAACACCATATATTTT. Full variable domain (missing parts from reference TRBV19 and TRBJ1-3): DGGITQSPKYLFRKEGQNVTLSCEQNLNHDAMYWYRQDPGQGLRLIYYSQIVNDFQKGDIAEGYSVSREKKESFPLTVTSAQKNPTAFYLCASSIERPFSGNTIYFGEGSWLTVV.

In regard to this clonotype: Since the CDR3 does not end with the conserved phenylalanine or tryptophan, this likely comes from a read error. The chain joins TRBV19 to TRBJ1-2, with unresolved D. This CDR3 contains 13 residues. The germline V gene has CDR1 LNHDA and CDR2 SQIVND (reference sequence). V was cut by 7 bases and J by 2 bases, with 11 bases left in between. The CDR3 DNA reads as TGTGCCAGTACCCAGGTTCCGAACTATGGCTACACCTTA. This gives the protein CASTQVPNYGYTL.

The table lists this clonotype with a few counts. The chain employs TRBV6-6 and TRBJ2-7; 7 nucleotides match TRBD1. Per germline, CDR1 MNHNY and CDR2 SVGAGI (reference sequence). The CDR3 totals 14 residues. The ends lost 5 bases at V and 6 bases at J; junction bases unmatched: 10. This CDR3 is CASSHNDRVGEQYF. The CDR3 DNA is TGTGCCAGCAGTCACAACGACAGGGTAGGCGAGCAGTACTTC.

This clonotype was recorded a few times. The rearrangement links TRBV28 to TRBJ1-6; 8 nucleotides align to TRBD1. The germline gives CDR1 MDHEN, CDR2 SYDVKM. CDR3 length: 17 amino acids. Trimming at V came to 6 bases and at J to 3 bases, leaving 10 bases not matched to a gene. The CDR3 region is CASRSTRGQVYNSPLHF. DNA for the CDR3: TGTGCCAGCAGATCCACACGGGGACAGGTCTATAATTCACCCCTCCACTTT.

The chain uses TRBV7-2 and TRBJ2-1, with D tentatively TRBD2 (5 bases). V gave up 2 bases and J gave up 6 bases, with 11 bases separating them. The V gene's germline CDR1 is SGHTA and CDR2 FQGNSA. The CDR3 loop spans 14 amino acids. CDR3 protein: CASSLTGGSNEQFF. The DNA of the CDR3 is TGTGCCAGCAGCTTAACCGGTGGGAGCAATGAGCAGTTCTTC.

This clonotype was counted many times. CDR3 DNA: TGTGCCAGCAGCTCCGACGAGAGCTCTGGAAACACCATATATTTT. As protein: CASSSDESSGNTIYF. The chain links TRBV7-2 to TRBJ1-3, with D uncertain. V lost 4 bases and J 0 bases, leaving 10 bases between the germline ends. CDR1 and CDR2 from the germline V gene are SGHTA and FQGNSA. The CDR3 length is 15 residues.

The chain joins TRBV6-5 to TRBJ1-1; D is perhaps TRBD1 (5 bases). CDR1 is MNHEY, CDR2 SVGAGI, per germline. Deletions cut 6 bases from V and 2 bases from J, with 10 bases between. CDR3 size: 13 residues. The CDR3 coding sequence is TGTGCCAGCAGAGGGACGGTTAACACTGAAGCTTTCTTT. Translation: CASRGTVNTEAFF.

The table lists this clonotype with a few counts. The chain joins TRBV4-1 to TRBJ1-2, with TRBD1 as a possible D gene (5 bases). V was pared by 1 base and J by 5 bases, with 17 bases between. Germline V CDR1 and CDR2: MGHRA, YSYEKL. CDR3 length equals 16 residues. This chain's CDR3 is CASSQAQILGGYGYTF. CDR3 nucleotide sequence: TGCGCCAGCAGCCAAGCCCAGATCTTGGGGGGGTATGGCTACACCTTC.